This T cell receptor beta chain was profiled in a study of shared clonotypes between healthy human individuals. Clones were read by immunoSEQ multiplex PCR, and TCRdb kept only the in-frame ones, dropping some. This sample carries hundreds of thousands of clones, around 92% of them seen once, and the ten largest clones take under 30%. This CDR3 has 10 residues. The germline CDR1 and CDR2 sequences are SQVTM and ANQGSEA. Trimming pared 7 bases from V and 3 bases from J, leaving 5 bases between. The naive CD8 subset, CD45RO-negative cells positively selected for CCR7, excluded terminally differentiated effector memory CD45RA+ cells.

This chain uses TRBV29-1 with TRBJ2-3; D remains unclear. The receptor comes from a man aged 30-40 years in good health. Sample: naive CD8+ T cells sorted from blood. DNA of the CDR3: TGCAGCGCCGAAACAGATACGCAGTATTTT. This codes for CSAETDTQYF.